The next 8 T cell receptor beta chains were all read from a single sample in a study of blood T cell repertoires in COVID-19 (TCRdb year 2020). The method behind the library was the immunoSEQ multiplex PCR assay. TCRdb obtained this table from immuneACCESS and retained in-frame rearrangements with V and J assigned. These tables miss some clones; where compared with another copy, unresolved V genes account for less than half of the shortfall, and the remainder is unexplained. Across this sample there are 150,000 to 200,000 clones, with roughly 80% seen only once. Of the sample, 2.6% is held by the ten largest clones. Sequencing was done on a sample of peripheral blood. These TCRs come from a human donor with acute or convalescent COVID-19. The donor label of this sample is uncertain.

The chain's CDR3 is CASKDARGAFF. CDR3 coding DNA: TGTGCCAGCAAGGATGCGAGAGGAGCTTTCTTT. The chain employs TRBV25-1 and TRBJ1-1; no reliable D call. This CDR3 is built from 11 residues. Germline CDR1 is MGHDK and CDR2 is SYGVNS. With 7 bases removed from V and 10 bases from J, the gap between germline ends came to 13 bases.

J is TRBJ2-2 and V is TRBV6-5; TRBD1 is a possible D gene (5 bases). Germline V gives CDR1 MNHEY, CDR2 SVGAGI. Trimming cost V 1 base and J 5 bases, with 11 bases left between them. The CDR3 has 15 amino acids. The CDR3 is CASSYWAGLTGELFF. The CDR3 region has the DNA TGTGCCAGCAGTTACTGGGCAGGGCTTACCGGGGAGCTGTTTTTT.

V gene TRBV20-1 combines with J gene TRBJ2-7, with 9 bases matching TRBD2. Losses at the gene ends were 3 bases for V and 2 bases for J; bases not matched to a gene: 5. The CDR3 runs to 14 residues. The V gene's germline CDR1 is DFQATT and CDR2 SNEGSKA (reference sequence). CDR3 sequence reads: CSASKTSGPYEQYF. CDR3 nucleotides: TGCAGTGCTAGTAAGACTAGCGGACCCTACGAGCAGTACTTC.

This chain connects TRBV6-5 to TRBJ2-2; 8 nucleotides match TRBD2. The V gene end was trimmed by 2 bases and the J gene end by 4 bases; junction bases not matched to a gene: 3. The length of the CDR3 is 15 residues. Germline assignment: CDR1 MNHEY and CDR2 SVGAGI. As DNA, the CDR3 is TGTGCCAGCAGTTACGGTAGCGGGACCACCGGGGAGCTGTTTTTT. This encodes CASSYGSGTTGELFF.

This chain connects TRBV7-2 to TRBJ1-2; 7 bases fit TRBD1. Unmatched junction bases numbered 8, after V lost 3 bases and J lost 4 bases. CDR3 size: 15 residues. Germline CDR1 SGHTA, CDR2 FQGNSA. This CDR3 reads CASSFDTGDIYGYTF. Written as DNA, the CDR3 is TGTGCCAGCAGCTTCGATACAGGGGATATCTATGGCTACACCTTC.

The V gene is TRBV18, the J gene TRBJ1-1, with TRBD1 identical over 7 bases. Germline CDR1 KGHSH, CDR2 LQKENI. Germline trimming cut 4 bases from V and 7 bases from J; bases unmatched to any gene: 12. CDR3 length: 15 residues. The CDR3 DNA follows: TGTGCCAGCTCACTATCCCCCGGGCAGGGGGATGAAGCTTTCTTT. It is translated as CASSLSPGQGDEAFF.

The CDR3 coding sequence is TGTGCCAGCAGTGGGACAGGGGTTACACCCCTCCACTTT. This codes for CASSGTGVTPLHF. This rearrangement joins TRBV27 to TRBJ1-6; 10 nucleotides align to TRBD1. CDR1 and CDR2 from the germline V gene are MNHEY and SMNVEV (reference sequence). There are 13 residues in the CDR3. V lost 5 bases and J lost 11; bases outside the gene matches: 3.

The chain combines TRBV5-8 with TRBJ1-2, with D possibly matching TRBD1 (5 bases). Germline-derived CDR1 and CDR2 are SGHTS and YDEGEE. The CDR3 loop spans 13 amino acids. V was shortened by 2 bases and J by 12 bases, with 17 bases between the two germline ends. This chain's CDR3 is CASSFVQGRSDTF. The CDR3 region has the DNA TGTGCCAGCAGCTTTGTCCAGGGAAGGTCAGACACCTTC.